This entry features one T cell receptor (beta chain) sequence. CD45RO-negative, CCR7-selected cells formed the naive CD8 fraction, which excluded terminally differentiated effector memory CD45RA+ cells. The sample originates from a study of shared clonotypes between healthy human individuals. The CDR3 runs to 13 residues. V shed 10 bases, J shed 5 bases, and the junction held 7 bases outside the gene matches. Germline CDR1 and CDR2: LNHDA and SQIVND (reference sequence). Some 27,000 T cell genomes, or approximately 0.2 ug DNA, went into the sorted-subset replicate PCRs. Study processing details: There were no quality scores in the junction-only immunoSEQ sequences, so filtering differed. Measured with immunoSEQ multiplex PCR; TCRdb has only the in-frame clones, and not every one. V and J calls and clone size are given by that table; D and trimming were obtained from the DNA. The sample has about 2 million clones, 85% to 95% seen once; the top ten hold roughly 1%.

The sequenced sample consisted of naive CD8+ T cells sorted from blood. The chain carries TRBV19 and TRBJ2-2; the match to TRBD2 covers 7 bases. This sequence was found in a man younger than 35 in good health. CDR3 sequence: CAILSSGTGELFF. The CDR3 DNA sequence: TGTGCCATCCTATCTAGCGGAACCGGGGAGCTGTTTTTT.